The 5 T cell receptor beta chains below come from one sample, sequenced in a study of long-term antiretroviral therapy in people with HIV. Survey-level resolution applied to immunoSEQ assay v3.0. Produced via immunoSEQ multiplex PCR; TCRdb's table is partial and in-frame only. Of 34,000 or so clones listed, 94% are singletons. This material consisted of unsorted PBMCs, taken 5 to 5.5 years after starting antiretroviral therapy. These receptors were taken from a woman between 45 and 60 years old with HIV.

V usage is TRBV7-3 and J usage is TRBJ1-1; D gene ambiguous. CDR3 length: 17 residues. The germline V and J ends were trimmed by 2 bases and 2 bases, with 18 bases remaining between them. Germline CDR1 reads SGHTA; CDR2 reads FQGTGA. CDR3 DNA: TGTGCCAGCAGCTTACAATTCGGGAGGACCGGTAACACTGAAGCTTTCTTT. Its translation is CASSLQFGRTGNTEAFF. The whole variable domain, remainder taken from reference TRBV7-3 and TRBJ1-1, is GAGVSQTPSNKVTEKGKYVELRCDPISGHTALYWYRQSLGQGPEFLIYFQGTGAADDSGLPNDRFFAVRPEGSVSTLKIQRTERGDSAVYLCASSLQFGRTGNTEAFFGQGTRLTVV.

The chain joins TRBV4-1 to TRBJ2-7; 7 positions match TRBD2. Unmatched junction bases numbered 4, after V lost 3 bases and J lost 2 bases. This CDR3 contains 14 residues. Germline loops: CDR1 MGHRA, CDR2 YSYEKL. CDR3 region: CASSHPGTTYEQYF. In DNA form, the CDR3 reads TGCGCCAGCAGCCATCCGGGGACTACCTACGAGCAGTACTTC.

This chain joins TRBV10-2 and TRBJ1-5; D possibly corresponds to TRBD1 (5 bases). Trimming removed 2 bases at V and 0 bases at J, with 11 bases between. Germline CDR1 and CDR2: WSHSY and SAAADI. The CDR3 is made up of 16 amino acids. As DNA, the CDR3 is TGCGCCAGCAGTGAGCCGGGACCGCTTAGCAATCAGCCCCAGCATTTT. Protein product: CASSEPGPLSNQPQHF.

Concerning this clone itself: In the same sample, other DNA sequences code for this CDR3. The chain combines TRBV2 with TRBJ2-3; unclear D gene. V gave up 1 base and J gave up 7 bases, with 3 bases separating them. The germline gives CDR1 SNHLY, CDR2 FYNNEI. This CDR3 has 11 amino acids. DNA for the CDR3: TGTGCCAGCAGTGAAGAGTATACGCAGTATTTT. This translates into CASSEEYTQYF.

The chain links TRBV10-3 to TRBJ1-3; D remains ambiguous. Trimming shortened V by 3 bases and J by 4 bases, and 10 bases separated the two germline ends. There are 14 residues in the CDR3. Germline lookup yields CDR1 ENHRY and CDR2 SYGVKD. The chain's CDR3 is CAISDRGLGNTIYF. In DNA form, the CDR3 reads TGTGCCATCAGTGATCGGGGATTGGGAAACACCATATATTTT.